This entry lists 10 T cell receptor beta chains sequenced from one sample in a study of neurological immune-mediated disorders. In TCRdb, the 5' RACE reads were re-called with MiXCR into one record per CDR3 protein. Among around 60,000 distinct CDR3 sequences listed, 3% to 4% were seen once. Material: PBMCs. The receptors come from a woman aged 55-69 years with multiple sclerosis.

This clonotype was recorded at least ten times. The chain's CDR3 is CASSRRDRSYEQYF. CDR3 nucleotide sequence: TGTGCCAGCAGCCGCCGGGACAGAAGCTACGAGCAGTACTTC. The V call is TRBV11-2, the J call TRBJ2-7; 7 nucleotides align to TRBD1. The V and J ends lost 5 bases and 3 bases, in that order; junction bases with no gene match: 7. The germline CDR1 and CDR2 sequences are SGHAT and FQNNGV. The CDR3 is 14 amino acids.

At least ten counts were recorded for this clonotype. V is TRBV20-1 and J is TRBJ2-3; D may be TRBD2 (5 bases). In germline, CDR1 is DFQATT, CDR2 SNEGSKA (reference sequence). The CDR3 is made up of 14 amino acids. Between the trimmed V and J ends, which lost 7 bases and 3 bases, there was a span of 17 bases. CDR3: CSELSFRGTDTQYF. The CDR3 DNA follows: TGCAGTGAACTTTCTTTCCGGGGAACAGATACGCAGTATTTT.

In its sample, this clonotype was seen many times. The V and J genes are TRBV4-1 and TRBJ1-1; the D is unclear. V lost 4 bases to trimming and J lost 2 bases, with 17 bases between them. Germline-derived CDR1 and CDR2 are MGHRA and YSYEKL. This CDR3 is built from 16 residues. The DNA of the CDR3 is TGCGCCAGCAGCCTGGGAATGGGCGGAGATAACACTGAAGCTTTCTTT. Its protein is CASSLGMGGDNTEAFF.

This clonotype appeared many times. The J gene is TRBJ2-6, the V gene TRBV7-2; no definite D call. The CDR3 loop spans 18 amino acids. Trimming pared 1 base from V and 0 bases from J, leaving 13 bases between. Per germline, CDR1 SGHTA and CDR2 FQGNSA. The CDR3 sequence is CASSLGARLISGANVLTF. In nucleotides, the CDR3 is TGTGCCAGCAGCTTAGGAGCCAGATTAATCTCTGGGGCCAACGTCCTGACTTTC.

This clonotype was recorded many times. CDR3 residues: CASSFDRPHEQYF. In DNA form, the CDR3 reads TGCGCCAGCAGCTTCGACAGGCCCCACGAGCAGTACTTC. The genes are TRBV5-1 and TRBJ2-7; D possibly corresponds to TRBD1 (6 bases). The CDR3 covers 13 residues. Trimming took 2 bases from V and 5 from J, leaving 11 bases between them. Per the germline V gene, CDR1 is SGHRS and CDR2 is YFSETQ.

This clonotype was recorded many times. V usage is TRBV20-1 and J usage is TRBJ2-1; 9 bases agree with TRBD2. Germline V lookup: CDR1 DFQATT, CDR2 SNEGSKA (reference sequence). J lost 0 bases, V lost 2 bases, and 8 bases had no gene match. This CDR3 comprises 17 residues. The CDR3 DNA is TGCAGTGCTAGACGCCCCGGGACTAGCATCTCCTACAATGAGCAGTTCTTC. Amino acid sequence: CSARRPGTSISYNEQFF.

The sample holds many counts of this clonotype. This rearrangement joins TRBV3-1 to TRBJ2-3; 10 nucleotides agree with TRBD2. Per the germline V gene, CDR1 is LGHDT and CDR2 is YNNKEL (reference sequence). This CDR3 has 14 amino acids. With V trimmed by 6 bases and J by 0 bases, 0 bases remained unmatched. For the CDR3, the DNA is TGTGCCAGCAGGACTAGCGGGAGCACAGATACGCAGTATTTT. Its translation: CASRTSGSTDTQYF.

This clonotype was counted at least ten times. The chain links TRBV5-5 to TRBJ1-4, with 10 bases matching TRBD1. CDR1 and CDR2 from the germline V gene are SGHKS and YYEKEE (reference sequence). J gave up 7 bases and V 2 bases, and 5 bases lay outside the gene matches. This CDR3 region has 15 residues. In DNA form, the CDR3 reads TGTGCCAGCAGCTTAACCGGGACAGGGGTTGAAAAACTGTTTTTT. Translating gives CASSLTGTGVEKLFF.

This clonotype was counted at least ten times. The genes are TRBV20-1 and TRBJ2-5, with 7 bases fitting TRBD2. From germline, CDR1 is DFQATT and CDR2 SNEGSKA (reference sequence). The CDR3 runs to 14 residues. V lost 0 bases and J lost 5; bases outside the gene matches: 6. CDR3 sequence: CSARDLKRGETQYF. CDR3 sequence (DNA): TGCAGTGCTAGAGATCTCAAGCGGGGTGAGACCCAGTACTTC.

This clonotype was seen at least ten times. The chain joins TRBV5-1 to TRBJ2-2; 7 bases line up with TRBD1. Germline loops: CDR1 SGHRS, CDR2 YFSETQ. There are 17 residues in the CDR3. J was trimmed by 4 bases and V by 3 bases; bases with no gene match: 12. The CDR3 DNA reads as TGCGCCAGCAGCTCAGCAGGGCTGCGACAGGGCACCGGGGAGCTGTTTTTT. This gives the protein CASSSAGLRQGTGELFF.